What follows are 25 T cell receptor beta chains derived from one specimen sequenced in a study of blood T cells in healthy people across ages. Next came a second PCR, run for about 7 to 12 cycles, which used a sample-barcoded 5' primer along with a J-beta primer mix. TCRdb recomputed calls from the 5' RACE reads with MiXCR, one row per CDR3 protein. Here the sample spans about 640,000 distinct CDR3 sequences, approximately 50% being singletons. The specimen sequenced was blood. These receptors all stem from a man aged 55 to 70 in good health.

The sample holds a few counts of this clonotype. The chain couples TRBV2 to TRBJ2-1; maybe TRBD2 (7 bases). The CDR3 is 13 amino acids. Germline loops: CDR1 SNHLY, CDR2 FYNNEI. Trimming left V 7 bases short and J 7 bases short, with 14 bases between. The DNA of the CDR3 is TGTGCCAGCAATCCGGGGGGCGGGAATGAGCAGTTCTTC. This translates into CASNPGGGNEQFF.

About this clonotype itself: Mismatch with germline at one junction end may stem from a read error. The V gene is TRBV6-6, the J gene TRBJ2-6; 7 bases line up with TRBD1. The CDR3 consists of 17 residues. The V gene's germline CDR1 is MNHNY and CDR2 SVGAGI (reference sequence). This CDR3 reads CVSKADVEQGGANVLTF. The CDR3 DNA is TGTGTCAGCAAGGCGGACGTAGAACAGGGGGGGGCCAACGTCCTGACTTTC.

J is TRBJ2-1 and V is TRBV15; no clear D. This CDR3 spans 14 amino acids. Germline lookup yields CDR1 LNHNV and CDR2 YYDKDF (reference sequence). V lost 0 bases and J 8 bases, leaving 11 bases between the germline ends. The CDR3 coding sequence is TGTGCCACCAGCAGAGATCTAGTATCGGATGAGCAGTTCTTC. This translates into CATSRDLVSDEQFF.

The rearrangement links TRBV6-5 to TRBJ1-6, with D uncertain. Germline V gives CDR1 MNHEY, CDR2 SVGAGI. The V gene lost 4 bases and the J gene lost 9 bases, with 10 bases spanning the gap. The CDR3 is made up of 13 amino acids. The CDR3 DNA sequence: TGTGCCAGCAGTTCGGACGTGTTTTCACCCCTCCACTTT. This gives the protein CASSSDVFSPLHF.

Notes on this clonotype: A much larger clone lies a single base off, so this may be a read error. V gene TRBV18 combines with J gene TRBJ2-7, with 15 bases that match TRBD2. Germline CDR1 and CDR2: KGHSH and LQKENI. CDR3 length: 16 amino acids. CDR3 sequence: CASTPGTSGGTYEQYF. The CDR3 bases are TGTGCCAGCACACCAGGGACTAGCGGGGGGACCTACGAGCAGTACTTC.

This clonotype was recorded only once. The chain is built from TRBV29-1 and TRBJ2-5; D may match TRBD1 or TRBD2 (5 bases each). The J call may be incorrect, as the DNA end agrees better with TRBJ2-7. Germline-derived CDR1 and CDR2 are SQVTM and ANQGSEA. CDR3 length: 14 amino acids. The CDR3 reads CSIVVPLGAYEQYF. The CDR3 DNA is TGCAGCATAGTAGTCCCTCTGGGGGCCTACGAGCAGTACTTC.

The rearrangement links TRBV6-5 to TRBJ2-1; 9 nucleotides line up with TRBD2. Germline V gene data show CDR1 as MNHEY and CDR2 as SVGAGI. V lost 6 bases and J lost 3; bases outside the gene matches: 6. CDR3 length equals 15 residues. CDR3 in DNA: TGTGCCAGCAGATTAGCGGGAGAAGTCTACAATGAGCAGTTCTTC. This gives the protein CASRLAGEVYNEQFF.

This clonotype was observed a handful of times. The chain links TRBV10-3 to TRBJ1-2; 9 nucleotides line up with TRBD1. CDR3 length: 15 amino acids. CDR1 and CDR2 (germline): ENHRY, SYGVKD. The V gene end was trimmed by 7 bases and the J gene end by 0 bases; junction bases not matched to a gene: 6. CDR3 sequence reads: CAITRGQGTNYGYTF. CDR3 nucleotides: TGTGCCATCACTAGGGGACAGGGCACTAACTATGGCTACACCTTC.

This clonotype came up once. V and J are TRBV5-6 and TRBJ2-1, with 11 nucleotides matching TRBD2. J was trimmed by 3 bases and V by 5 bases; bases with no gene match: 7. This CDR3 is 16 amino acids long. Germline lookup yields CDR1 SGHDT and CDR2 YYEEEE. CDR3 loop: CASSSPGLADYNEQFF. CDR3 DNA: TGTGCCAGCAGTTCTCCGGGACTAGCGGACTACAATGAGCAGTTCTTC.

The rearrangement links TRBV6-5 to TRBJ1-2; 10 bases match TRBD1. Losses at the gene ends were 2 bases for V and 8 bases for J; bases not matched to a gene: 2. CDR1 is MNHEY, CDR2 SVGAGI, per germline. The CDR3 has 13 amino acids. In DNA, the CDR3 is TGTGCCAGCAGTTACGGGGGACAGGGGGGCTACACCTTC. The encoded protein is CASSYGGQGGYTF.

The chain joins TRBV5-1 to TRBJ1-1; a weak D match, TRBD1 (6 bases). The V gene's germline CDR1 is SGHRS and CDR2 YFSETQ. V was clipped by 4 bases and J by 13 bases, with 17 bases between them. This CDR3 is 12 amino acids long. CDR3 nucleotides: TGCGCCAGCAGCGGCCGGACAGTAGGGGTTTTCTTT. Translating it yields CASSGRTVGVFF.

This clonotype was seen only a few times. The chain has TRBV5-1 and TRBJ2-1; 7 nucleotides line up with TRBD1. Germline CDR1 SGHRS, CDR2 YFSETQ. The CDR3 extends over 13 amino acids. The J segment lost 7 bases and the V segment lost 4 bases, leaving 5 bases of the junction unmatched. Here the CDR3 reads CASSQPTGNEQFF. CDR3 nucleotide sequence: TGCGCCAGCAGCCAGCCGACAGGGAATGAGCAGTTCTTC.

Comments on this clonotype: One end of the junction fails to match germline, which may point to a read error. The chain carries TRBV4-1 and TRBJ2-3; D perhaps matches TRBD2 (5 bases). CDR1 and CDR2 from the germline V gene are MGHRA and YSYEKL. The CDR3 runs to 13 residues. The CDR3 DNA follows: TGCGCCAACAGCCAAGCCCCAGAGGGTACGCAGTATTTT. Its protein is CANSQAPEGTQYF.

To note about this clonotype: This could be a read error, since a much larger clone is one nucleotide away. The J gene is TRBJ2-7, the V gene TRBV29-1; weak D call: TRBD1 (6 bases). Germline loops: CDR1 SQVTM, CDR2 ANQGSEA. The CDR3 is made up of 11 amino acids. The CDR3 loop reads CGVRGAYEQYF. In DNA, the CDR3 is TGCGGCGTCAGGGGAGCCTACGAGCAGTACTTC.

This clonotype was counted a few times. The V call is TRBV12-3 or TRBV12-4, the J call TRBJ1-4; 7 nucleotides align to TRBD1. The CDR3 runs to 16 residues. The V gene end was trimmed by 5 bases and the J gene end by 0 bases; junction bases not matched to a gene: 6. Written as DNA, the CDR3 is TGTGCCAGCAGTAGACGGGACAGCCCAACTAATGAAAAACTGTTTTTT. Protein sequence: CASSRRDSPTNEKLFF.

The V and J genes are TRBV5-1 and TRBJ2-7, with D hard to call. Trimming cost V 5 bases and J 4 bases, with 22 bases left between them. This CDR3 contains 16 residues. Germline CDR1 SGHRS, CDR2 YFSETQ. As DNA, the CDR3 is TGCGCCAGCAGAAAACTGGGGATGAGACGGCGTTACGAGCAGTACTTC. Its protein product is CASRKLGMRRRYEQYF.

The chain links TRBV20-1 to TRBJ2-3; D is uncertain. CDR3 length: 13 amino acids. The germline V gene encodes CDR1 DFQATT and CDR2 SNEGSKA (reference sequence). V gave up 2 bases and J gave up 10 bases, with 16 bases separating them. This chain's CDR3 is CSARTPSALSQYF. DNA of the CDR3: TGCAGTGCTAGAACACCCAGCGCTCTTTCGCAGTATTTT.

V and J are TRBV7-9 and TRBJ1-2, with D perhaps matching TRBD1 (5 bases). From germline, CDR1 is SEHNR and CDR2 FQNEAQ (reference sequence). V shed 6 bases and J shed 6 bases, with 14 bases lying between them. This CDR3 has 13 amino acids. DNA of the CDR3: TGTGCCAGCAGGCCCGGGGCGTGGGATGGCTACACCTTC. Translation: CASRPGAWDGYTF.

Written as DNA, the CDR3 is TGTGCCAGCTCACCACCGTCCACCCAGCAGTTCTTC. Encoded protein: CASSPPSTQQFF. The rearrangement links TRBV18 to TRBJ2-1; D unresolved. The CDR3 sequence is 12 residues long. V was shortened by 0 bases and J by 11 bases, with 8 bases between the two germline ends. Germline CDR1 is KGHSH and CDR2 is LQKENI.

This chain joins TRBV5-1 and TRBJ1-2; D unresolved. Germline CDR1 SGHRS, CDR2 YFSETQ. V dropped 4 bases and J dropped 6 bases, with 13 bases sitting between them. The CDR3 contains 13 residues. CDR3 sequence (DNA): TGCGCCAGCAGCGGTACAGTACTAGATGGCTACACCTTC. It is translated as CASSGTVLDGYTF.

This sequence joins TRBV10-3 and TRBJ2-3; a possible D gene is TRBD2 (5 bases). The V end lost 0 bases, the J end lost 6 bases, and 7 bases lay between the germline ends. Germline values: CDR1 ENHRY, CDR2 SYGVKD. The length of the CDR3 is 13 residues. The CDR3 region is CAISESTGDTQYF. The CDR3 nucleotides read TGTGCCATCAGTGAGTCCACGGGGGATACGCAGTATTTT.

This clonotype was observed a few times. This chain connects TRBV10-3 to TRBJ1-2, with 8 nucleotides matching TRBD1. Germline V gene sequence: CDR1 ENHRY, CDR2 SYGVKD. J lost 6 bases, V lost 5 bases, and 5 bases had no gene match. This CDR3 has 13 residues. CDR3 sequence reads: CAISTRGQDGYTF. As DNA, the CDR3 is TGTGCCATCAGTACCAGGGGGCAGGATGGCTACACCTTC.

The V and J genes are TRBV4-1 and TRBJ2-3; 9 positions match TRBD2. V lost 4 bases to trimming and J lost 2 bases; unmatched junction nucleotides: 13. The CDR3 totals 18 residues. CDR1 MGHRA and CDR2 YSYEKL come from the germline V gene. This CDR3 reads CASSPTMKAGGNTDTQYF. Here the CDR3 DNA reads TGCGCCAGCAGCCCTACCATGAAAGCGGGGGGAAACACAGATACGCAGTATTTT.

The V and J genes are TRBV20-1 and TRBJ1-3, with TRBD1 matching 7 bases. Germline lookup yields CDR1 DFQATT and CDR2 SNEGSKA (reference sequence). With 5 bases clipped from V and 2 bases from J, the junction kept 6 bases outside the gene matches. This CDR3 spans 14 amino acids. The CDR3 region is CSALRRGTGNTIYF. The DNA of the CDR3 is TGCAGTGCTCTCCGCAGGGGGACTGGAAACACCATATATTTT.

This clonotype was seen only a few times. The CDR3 loop reads CASSMKTSYTQYF. The CDR3 nucleotides read TGTGCCAGCTCGATGAAGACGTCCTATACGCAGTATTTT. V usage is TRBV27 and J usage is TRBJ2-3, with D hard to call. With 8 bases removed from V and 7 bases from J, the gap between germline ends came to 16 bases. CDR3 length: 13 amino acids. Germline CDR1 reads MNHEY; CDR2 reads SMNVEV (reference sequence).